This T cell receptor (beta chain) was identified during a study of vaccination and CD4 T cells after COVID-19. The assay that was used to sequence DNA from cultured CD4+ T cells was the Oncomine TCR Beta short-read assay. Via MiXCR, TCRdb re-called the PCR reads, giving one row per CDR3 protein. The table includes tens of thousands of distinct CDR3 sequences, approximately 61% detected once. Details on this clonotype: Its specificity is unknown.

Treatment here: roughly nine-day PBMC culture with coronavirus spike peptide pools or control peptides (ViraFEST assay). The germline CDR1 and CDR2 sequences are ENHRY and SYGVKD. This CDR3 spans 15 amino acids. V lost 3 bases to trimming and J lost 1 base, with 12 bases between them. The TCR comes from a human donor who had recovered from COVID-19. The material sequenced was CD4+ T cells from blood, cultured in vitro. This chain links TRBV10-3 with TRBJ1-1, with TRBD1 as a possible D gene (6 bases). The CDR3 loop is CAISEFGGRNTEAFF. In DNA form, the CDR3 reads TGTGCCATCAGTGAATTTGGGGGGCGGAACACTGAAGCTTTCTTT.